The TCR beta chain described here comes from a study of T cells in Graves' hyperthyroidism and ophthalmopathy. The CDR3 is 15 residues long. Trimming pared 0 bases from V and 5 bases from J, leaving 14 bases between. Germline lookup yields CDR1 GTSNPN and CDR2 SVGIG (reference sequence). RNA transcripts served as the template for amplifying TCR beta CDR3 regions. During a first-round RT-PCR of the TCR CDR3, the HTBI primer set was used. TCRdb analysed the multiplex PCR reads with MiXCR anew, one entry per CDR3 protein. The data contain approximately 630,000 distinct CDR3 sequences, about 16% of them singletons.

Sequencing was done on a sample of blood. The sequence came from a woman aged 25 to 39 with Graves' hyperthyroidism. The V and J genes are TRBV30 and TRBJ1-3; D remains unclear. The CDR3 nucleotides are TGTGCCTGGAGTGTATTCGGTGGAAATAGAAACACCATATATTTT. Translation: CAWSVFGGNRNTIYF.